The next 10 T cell receptor beta chains were all read from a single sample in a study of shared clonotypes between healthy human individuals. Data came from immunoSEQ multiplex PCR; TCRdb stores just in-frame clones and leaves some out. The data contain some 1 million clones, about 77% of them singletons. The material sequenced was memory CD4+ T cells sorted from blood. Subset: CD45RA-negative fraction. These receptors originate from a man younger than 35 in good health.

The chain employs TRBV6-6 and TRBJ1-6; tentative D call: TRBD1 (5 bases). V was clipped by 0 bases and J by 7 bases, with 13 bases between them. CDR3 length: 16 residues. Germline lookup yields CDR1 MNHNY and CDR2 SVGAGI (reference sequence). CDR3 in amino acids: CASSYSKAGSNSPLHF. The DNA for the CDR3 is TGTGCCAGCAGTTACTCGAAGGCAGGGTCGAATTCACCCCTCCACTTT.

This clone was seen many times. Different DNA sequences within this sample yield the same CDR3. The rearrangement uses TRBV5-4 and TRBJ2-3, with 10 bases aligning to TRBD2. In germline, CDR1 is SGHNT, CDR2 YYREEE (reference sequence). V trimming: 4 bases; J trimming: 1 base; junction bases outside the gene matches: 9. The CDR3 runs to 17 residues. CDR3 nucleotide sequence: TGTGCCAGCAGCCCGGGAGGGCTAGCGGGGGGCACAGATACGCAGTATTTT. Its protein product is CASSPGGLAGGTDTQYF.

The chain uses TRBV2 and TRBJ1-3; D is perhaps TRBD1 (6 bases). The CDR3 sequence is 15 residues long. V was shortened by 3 bases and J by 1 base, with 10 bases between the two germline ends. Germline lookup yields CDR1 SNHLY and CDR2 FYNNEI. CDR3 sequence reads: CASSEWGASGNTIYF. CDR3 bases: TGTGCCAGCAGTGAGTGGGGGGCGTCTGGAAACACCATATATTTT.

The CDR3 sequence is CATSTFYSNQPQHF. The CDR3 nucleotides are TGTGCCACCAGCACCTTTTATAGCAATCAGCCCCAGCATTTT. This chain joins TRBV15 and TRBJ1-5; no reliable D call. V lost 4 bases to trimming and J lost 0 bases, with 7 bases between them. Germline V gene data show CDR1 as LNHNV and CDR2 as YYDKDF (reference sequence). The CDR3 length is 14 residues.

As DNA, the CDR3 is TGTGCCAGCAGCTTAGGGACAGGGGCCGGGGAGCTGTTTTTT. Translating it yields CASSLGTGAGELFF. This chain joins TRBV11-2 and TRBJ2-2; TRBD1 matches at 9 bases. This CDR3 is built from 14 residues. The J segment lost 6 bases and the V segment lost 1 base, leaving 0 bases of the junction unmatched. Germline CDR1 SGHAT, CDR2 FQNNGV.

As for this clone: Additional DNA sequences in this sample encode the identical CDR3. The chain combines TRBV19 with TRBJ1-1; D remains ambiguous. The V and J ends lost 2 bases and 3 bases respectively, with 7 bases between them. The germline V gene encodes CDR1 LNHDA and CDR2 SQIVND (reference sequence). The CDR3 runs to 13 residues. The CDR3 DNA reads as TGTGCCAGTAGTATAAGGGAAGACACTGAAGCTTTCTTT. This gives the protein CASSIREDTEAFF.

V is TRBV5-6 and J is TRBJ2-2; 9 bases map to TRBD1. The germline CDR1 and CDR2 sequences are SGHDT and YYEEEE. V lost 5 bases to trimming and J lost 9 bases; unmatched junction nucleotides: 8. There are 14 residues in the CDR3. CDR3 nucleotides: TGTGCCAGCAGGACGGGACAGGGACGGAGGGAGCTGTTTTTT. Protein: CASRTGQGRRELFF.

The chain links TRBV30 to TRBJ2-4, with 7 bases fitting TRBD2. V was clipped by 0 bases and J by 0 bases; unmatched bases: 2. The germline gives CDR1 GTSNPN, CDR2 SVGIG (reference sequence). The CDR3 covers 15 residues. CDR3 sequence (DNA): TGTGCCTGGAGTGTGGGAGGGCGAGCCAAAAACATTCAGTACTTC. Translation gives CAWSVGGRAKNIQYF.

In nucleotides, the CDR3 is TGTGCCAGCCAGCGCCCTCCGAACACTGAAGCTTTCTTT. Translating it yields CASQRPPNTEAFF. J is TRBJ1-1 and V is TRBV6-1; D remains unclear. The CDR3 covers 13 residues. Germline loops: CDR1 MNHNS, CDR2 SASEGT. V was shortened by 8 bases and J by 1 base, with 11 bases between the two germline ends.

This clone was recorded many times. The chain recombines TRBV19 with TRBJ2-1, with 11 nucleotides matching TRBD2. The junction had 6 bases not matched to a gene; V was cut back by 5 bases and J by 6 bases. Germline lookup yields CDR1 LNHDA and CDR2 SQIVND (reference sequence). This CDR3 region has 15 residues. CDR3 sequence (DNA): TGTGCCAGTAGTGTAGCGGGGGGGCCGGGCAATGAGCAGTTCTTC. It yields the protein CASSVAGGPGNEQFF.